This TCR beta chain appears in the sequencing data of a study of patients and donors after allogeneic stem cell transplantation. There are a few counts of this clonotype. At one end the junction does not follow the germline gene, possibly because of a read error. CDR3 length: 13 residues. Germline CDR1 and CDR2: SQVTM and ANQGSEA. MiXCR, run by TCRdb on the RT-PCR reads, gives a single entry per CDR3 protein. Among 920,000 or so distinct CDR3 sequences listed, under 20% were seen once. This chain joins TRBV29-1 and TRBJ2-3; D unresolved. The sample comprised blood, either unsorted or a sorted T cell fraction (not recorded which). The receptor was derived from a human donor who was either an allogeneic HSCT recipient or a stem cell or donor lymphocyte infusion donor (not recorded which). It is not recorded whose cells these are; they may come from a transplant donor. Here the CDR3 reads CSVCSVVADMQYF. The CDR3 DNA sequence: TGCAGCGTCTGTAGTGTGGTGGCAGATATGCAGTATTTT.